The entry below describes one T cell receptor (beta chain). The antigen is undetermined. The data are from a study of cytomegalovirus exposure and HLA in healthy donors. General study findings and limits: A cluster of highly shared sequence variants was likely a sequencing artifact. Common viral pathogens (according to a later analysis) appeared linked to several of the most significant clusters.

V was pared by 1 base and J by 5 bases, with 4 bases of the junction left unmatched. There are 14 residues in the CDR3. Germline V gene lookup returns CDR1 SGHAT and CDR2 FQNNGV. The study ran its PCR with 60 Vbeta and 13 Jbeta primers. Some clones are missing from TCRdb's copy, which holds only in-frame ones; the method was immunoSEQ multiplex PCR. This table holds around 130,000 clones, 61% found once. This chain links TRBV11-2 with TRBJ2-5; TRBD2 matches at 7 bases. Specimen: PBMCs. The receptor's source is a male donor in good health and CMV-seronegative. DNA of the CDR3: TGTGCCAGCAGCTTAGGTCTAGCGGATGAGACCCAGTACTTC. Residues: CASSLGLADETQYF. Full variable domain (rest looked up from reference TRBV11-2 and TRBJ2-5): EAGVAQSPRYKIIEKRQSVAFWCNPISGHATLYWYQQILGQGPKLLIQFQNNGVVDDSQLPKDRFSAERLKGVDSTLKIQPAKLEDSAVYLCASSLGLADETQYFGPGTRLLVL.